This T cell receptor beta chain was recorded in a study of shared clonotypes between healthy human individuals. Study summary: A couple of women and a few men aged 18 to 49 made up the donors. Researchers assigned three CD4 naive, three CD4 memory, two CD8 naive and one CD8 memory plate to each donor.

CD45RO-negative, CCR7-positively selected cells formed the naive CD8 fraction, excluding terminally differentiated effector memory CD45RA+ cells. An assay was performed, and its level was deep. Generated by immunoSEQ multiplex PCR, the TCRdb table keeps only in-frame clones and is missing some. The sample shows about 680,000 clones, about 92% of them seen only once. The CDR3 length is 14 residues. Germline CDR1 MNHEY, CDR2 SMNVEV (reference sequence). V was pared by 4 bases and J by 5 bases, with 14 bases between. Sequencing input: naive CD8+ T cells sorted from blood. This chain joins TRBV27 and TRBJ1-2; D possibly corresponds to TRBD1 (5 bases). This sequence was found in a man aged 30 to 45 in good health. CDR3 nucleotide sequence: TGTGCCAGCAGTTGGGGGAGGGAGAGTTATGGCTACACCTTC. Amino acid sequence: CASSWGRESYGYTF.